These 26 T cell receptor beta chains share one sample of origin, sequenced in a study of cytotoxic CD8 clonotypes in ibrutinib-treated CLL (dated by TCRdb to the early 2020s). This specimen's time point label, per the study, means: around 25 months on ibrutinib. Library method: the immunoSEQ multiplex PCR assay. TCRdb obtained this table from immuneACCESS and retained in-frame rearrangements with V and J assigned. These tables miss some clones; where compared with another copy, unresolved V genes account for less than half of the shortfall, and the remainder is unexplained. A total of over 120,000 clones appear in this sample, 76% of them only once. Around 5% of the sample comes from the top ten. Source: PBMCs, taken after 24 months of ibrutinib treatment. Receptor source: a human donor with chronic lymphocytic leukemia.

The chain links TRBV10-3 to TRBJ2-7, with D maybe TRBD1 (7 bases). V dropped 10 bases and J dropped 2 bases, with 12 bases sitting between them. Looked up from germline, CDR1 is ENHRY and CDR2 is SYGVKD. CDR3 size: 12 residues. The chain's CDR3 is CATQGGPYEQYF. CDR3 DNA sequence: TGTGCCACCCAGGGGGGCCCCTACGAGCAGTACTTC.

The chain combines TRBV11-2 with TRBJ2-3; the match to TRBD1 covers 8 bases. Germline trimming cut 1 base from V and 8 bases from J; bases unmatched to any gene: 8. The CDR3 is 15 amino acids. The germline V gene has CDR1 SGHAT and CDR2 FQNNGV. DNA of the CDR3: TGTGCCAGCAGCTTAGGGCAGGGGGCCCTACTTACGCAGTATTTT. Translation: CASSLGQGALLTQYF.

A note on this clone: An end of the junction differs from the germline gene, which may be a read error. The rearrangement joins TRBV18 to TRBJ2-3; tentatively, D is TRBD2 (7 bases). CDR1 is KGHSH and CDR2 is LQKENI in the germline V gene. The CDR3 runs to 15 residues. CDR3 amino acids: CASSPQGGGTDTQYF. CDR3 nucleotide sequence: TGTGCCAGCTCCCCACAGGGAGGGGGCACAGATACGCAGTATTTT.

The chain couples TRBV11-2 to TRBJ2-7; D gene unclear. This CDR3 region has 18 residues. Germline V lookup: CDR1 SGHAT, CDR2 FQNNGV. Trimming shortened V by 4 bases and J by 3 bases, and 25 bases separated the two germline ends. CDR3 sequence reads: CASSSPFQFIATVYEQYF. DNA of the CDR3: TGTGCCAGCAGCTCCCCGTTCCAGTTTATCGCGACCGTCTACGAGCAGTACTTC.

This clone was recorded a few times. The V gene is TRBV7-2, the J gene TRBJ2-2; 7 positions agree with TRBD1. Losses at the gene ends were 5 bases for V and 0 bases for J; bases not matched to a gene: 9. The CDR3 runs 17 residues. Germline values: CDR1 SGHTA, CDR2 FQGNSA. The CDR3 loop is CASSAQATGTNTGELFF. Here the CDR3 DNA reads TGTGCCAGCAGCGCACAGGCGACAGGGACGAACACCGGGGAGCTGTTTTTT.

The chain combines TRBV29-1 with TRBJ2-1; 10 nucleotides agree with TRBD1. The CDR3 sequence is 14 residues long. The V and J ends lost 8 bases and 6 bases, in that order; junction bases with no gene match: 10. The germline V gene encodes CDR1 SQVTM and CDR2 ANQGSEA. The CDR3 coding sequence is TGCAGCCACGGCCAGGACAGGGGGTCCAATGAGCAGTTCTTC. It encodes CSHGQDRGSNEQFF.

The chain joins TRBV7-2 to TRBJ1-1; tentative D call: TRBD1 (6 bases). V shed 7 bases and J shed 0 bases, with 15 bases lying between them. The germline V gene encodes CDR1 SGHTA and CDR2 FQGNSA. This CDR3 has 15 amino acids. The DNA for the CDR3 is TGTGCCAGCACAAGGGGGACGGGGATGAACACTGAAGCTTTCTTT. Translation gives CASTRGTGMNTEAFF. Drawing the rest from reference TRBV7-2 and TRBJ1-1, the complete variable domain is GAGVSQSPSNKVTEKGKDVELRCDPISGHTALYWYRQSLGQGLEFLIYFQGNSAPDKSGLPSDRFSAERTGGSVSTLTIQRTQQEDSAVYLCASTRGTGMNTEAFFGQGTRLTVV.

The chain is built from TRBV6-6 and TRBJ1-2, with D unresolved. Germline V gives CDR1 MNHNY, CDR2 SVGAGI (reference sequence). This CDR3 comprises 15 residues. Trimming stripped 6 bases from V and 4 bases from J, with 18 bases between. CDR3 sequence reads: CASSRDRTSGYGYTF. As DNA, the CDR3 is TGTGCCAGCAGCCGTGACCGTACCTCGGGCTATGGCTACACCTTC.

The sample holds one count of this clone. The chain carries TRBV4-1 and TRBJ2-3; 13 positions match TRBD2. CDR1 and CDR2 from the germline V gene are MGHRA and YSYEKL. This CDR3 is 15 amino acids long. V shed 1 base and J 6 bases; nucleotides not matched to a gene: 1. The DNA of the CDR3 is TGCGCCAGCAGCCAAGTGGGACTAGCGGGGGATACGCAGTATTTT. This translates into CASSQVGLAGDTQYF.

The chain has TRBV19 and TRBJ1-3, with D unclear. With 3 bases removed from V and 0 bases from J, the gap between germline ends came to 9 bases. Germline V gene lookup returns CDR1 LNHDA and CDR2 SQIVND (reference sequence). This CDR3 has 15 residues. DNA of the CDR3: TGTGCCAGTAGTATTCGGGCAGCCTCTGGAAACACCATATATTTT. Amino acids: CASSIRAASGNTIYF.

As regards this clone: This may stem from a read error, because a much larger clone lies one nucleotide away. The chain recombines TRBV28 with TRBJ1-5; D remains unclear. V was trimmed by 3 bases and J by 6 bases, leaving 3 bases between them. The CDR3 extends over 11 amino acids. The germline CDR1 and CDR2 sequences are MDHEN and SYDVKM. This CDR3 reads CASSLGQPQHF. The CDR3, as DNA: TGTGCCAGCAGTTTGGGTCAGCCCCAGCATTTT.

This clone was observed once. The rearrangement uses TRBV19 and TRBJ2-7, with TRBD1 matching 11 bases. From germline, CDR1 is LNHDA and CDR2 SQIVND (reference sequence). The CDR3 has 14 amino acids. The trim removed 5 bases at V and 7 bases at J, leaving 7 bases unmatched. CDR3 bases: TGTGCCAGTAGTCCAGGACAGGGGGCTGGAGAGCAGTACTTC. Its protein is CASSPGQGAGEQYF.

This rearrangement joins TRBV28 to TRBJ2-7; unclear D gene. V lost 8 bases and J 0 bases, leaving 11 bases between the germline ends. The CDR3 loop spans 13 amino acids. The germline gives CDR1 MDHEN, CDR2 SYDVKM. The CDR3 DNA reads as TGTGCCAGCGACGGCGGAAGCTCCTACGAGCAGTACTTC. Its translation is CASDGGSSYEQYF.

Only one count was recorded for this clone. The chain combines TRBV4-1 with TRBJ1-2; D is unclear. CDR3 length: 14 residues. Germline V gene data show CDR1 as MGHRA and CDR2 as YSYEKL. The ends were cut back, 0 bases at V and 3 bases at J, with 8 bases in the middle. Here the CDR3 DNA reads TGCGCCAGCAGCCAAGAGAGGATACACTATGGCTACACCTTC. It codes for CASSQERIHYGYTF.

This clone occurred once. The rearrangement uses TRBV9 and TRBJ2-1; D is tentatively TRBD1 or TRBD2 (6 bases each). V lost 4 bases and J 2 bases, leaving 13 bases between the germline ends. Germline V lookup: CDR1 SGDLS, CDR2 YYNGEE. The CDR3 covers 15 residues. CDR3 nucleotides: TGTGCCAGCAGCCCTTCGGGGGCGACCTACAATGAGCAGTTCTTC. Encoded protein: CASSPSGATYNEQFF.

This clone was picked up a small number of times. The gene calls are TRBV6-5 and TRBJ1-3; 12 bases agree with TRBD1. Germline CDR1 and CDR2: MNHEY and SVGAGI. The CDR3 has 15 residues. Trimming at V came to 6 bases and at J to 9 bases, leaving 9 bases not matched to a gene. CDR3 protein: CASSINRDRGRTIYF. Written as DNA, the CDR3 is TGTGCCAGCAGCATAAACCGGGACAGGGGGCGCACCATATATTTT.

This chain uses TRBV18 with TRBJ2-7; no definite D call. This CDR3 region has 12 residues. Germline CDR1 and CDR2: KGHSH and LQKENI. V shed 3 bases and J shed 5 bases, with 8 bases lying between them. CDR3 residues: CASSPDQNEQYF. The DNA for the CDR3 is TGTGCCAGCTCACCCGACCAGAACGAGCAGTACTTC.

The chain is built from TRBV30 and TRBJ1-3; possible D gene TRBD1, 5 bases. CDR1 is GTSNPN, CDR2 SVGIG, per germline (reference sequence). V gave up 0 bases and J gave up 7 bases, with 16 bases separating them. This CDR3 spans 15 amino acids. Here the CDR3 reads CAWSVPDSISNTIYF. In DNA, the CDR3 is TGTGCCTGGAGTGTACCCGACAGTATCTCCAACACCATATATTTT.

V usage is TRBV2 and J usage is TRBJ1-5, with 9 bases matching TRBD1. The CDR3 contains 15 residues. The J segment lost 0 bases and the V segment lost 10 bases, leaving 7 bases of the junction unmatched. Per germline, CDR1 SNHLY and CDR2 FYNNEI. For the CDR3, the DNA is TGTGCCATCCGGACAGGGGCTGGTAGCAATCAGCCCCAGCATTTT. The encoded protein is CAIRTGAGSNQPQHF.

V usage is TRBV10-3 and J usage is TRBJ2-7; D is possibly TRBD2 (5 bases). The V gene's germline CDR1 is ENHRY and CDR2 SYGVKD. This CDR3 has 12 residues. The germline V and J ends were trimmed by 10 bases and 0 bases, with 10 bases remaining between them. This chain's CDR3 is CATNGDSYEQYF. The CDR3 DNA is TGTGCCACCAACGGGGACTCCTACGAGCAGTACTTC.

The chain combines TRBV30 with TRBJ2-2, with D possibly being TRBD2 (5 bases). Germline-derived CDR1 and CDR2 are GTSNPN and SVGIG (reference sequence). CDR3 length equals 14 residues. Trimming took 4 bases from V and 2 from J, leaving 11 bases between them. CDR3 in DNA: TGTGCCTGGACAGGAGGTAACAACACCGGGGAGCTGTTTTTT. Translation gives CAWTGGNNTGELFF.

V usage is TRBV2 and J usage is TRBJ2-7; TRBD1 matches 7 bases. The V and J ends lost 3 bases and 1 base, in that order; junction bases with no gene match: 3. The length of the CDR3 is 14 residues. CDR1 is SNHLY, CDR2 FYNNEI, per germline. The CDR3 reads CASSDPTGSYEQYF. Here the CDR3 DNA reads TGTGCCAGCAGTGACCCGACAGGGTCCTACGAGCAGTACTTC.

The chain recombines TRBV10-3 with TRBJ2-7; no clear D. Germline CDR1 reads ENHRY; CDR2 reads SYGVKD. Trimming pared 4 bases from V and 3 bases from J, leaving 10 bases between. The CDR3 covers 13 residues. Written as DNA, the CDR3 is TGTGCCATCAGTGGGCACCTAGACTACGAGCAGTACTTC. Translating gives CAISGHLDYEQYF.

This clone is a singleton in its sample. This sequence joins TRBV6-6 and TRBJ1-5, with TRBD1 as a possible D gene (5 bases). Trimming removed 3 bases from V and 3 bases from J, with 15 bases in between. The germline V gene has CDR1 MNHNY and CDR2 SVGAGI (reference sequence). There are 16 residues in the CDR3. In nucleotides, the CDR3 is TGTGCCAGCAGTTATCCCTCTAGGGGCGCCAATCAGCCCCAGCATTTT. Translating it yields CASSYPSRGANQPQHF.

The chain combines TRBV6-5 with TRBJ2-3; unclear D gene. Trimming removed 6 bases from V and 4 bases from J, with 5 bases in between. Germline V gene lookup returns CDR1 MNHEY and CDR2 SVGAGI. This CDR3 region has 11 residues. CDR3 amino acids: CASRRSDTQYF. In DNA, the CDR3 is TGTGCCAGCAGAAGGTCAGATACGCAGTATTTT.

The V call is TRBV9, the J call TRBJ2-1, with D maybe TRBD2 (6 bases). CDR1 is SGDLS and CDR2 is YYNGEE in the germline V gene. The CDR3 contains 17 residues. V lost 4 bases, J lost 7 bases, and 24 bases lay in between. CDR3 amino acids: CASSTSGAGRATNEQFF. CDR3 bases: TGTGCCAGCAGCACCTCAGGAGCGGGCAGGGCGACGAATGAGCAGTTCTTC.